These 17 T cell receptor beta chains originate from one sample sequenced in a study of shared clonotypes between healthy human individuals. Data came from immunoSEQ multiplex PCR; TCRdb stores just in-frame clones and leaves some out. The data show over a million clones, roughly 80% seen once. The sequenced sample was memory CD4+ T cells sorted from blood. The subset here: CD45RA-negative fraction. Receptors were obtained from a man younger than 35 in good health.

The chain combines TRBV19 with TRBJ1-5; D might be TRBD1 (5 bases). The germline CDR1 and CDR2 sequences are LNHDA and SQIVND (reference sequence). Deletions cut 4 bases from V and 4 bases from J, with 23 bases between. This CDR3 is built from 18 residues. In DNA form, the CDR3 reads TGTGCCAGTAGTACCCGCCAGGGAAGAGGGGTAGGTAATCAGCCCCAGCATTTT. It translates to CASSTRQGRGVGNQPQHF.

About this clone: One junction end disagrees with the germline gene, perhaps due to a read error. The CDR3: CASSLRLAGGETQYF. The CDR3, as DNA: TGTGCTAGCAGCCTGAGACTAGCGGGGGGAGAGACCCAGTACTTC. The rearrangement uses TRBV7-7 and TRBJ2-5; 13 bases fit TRBD2. Germline CDR1 is SSHAT and CDR2 is FNYEAQ (reference sequence). The CDR3 has 15 amino acids.

This clone occurred once. At one boundary the junction diverges from the germline segment, which might be a read error. The V gene is TRBV6-6, the J gene TRBJ2-7, with D hard to call. Germline V CDR1 and CDR2: MNHNY, SVGAGI (reference sequence). CDR3 size: 11 residues. CDR3 DNA: TGTGCCAGCAGTTTCGGGTCCACACTCGTCTTC. Translating it yields CASSFGSTLVF.

This chain links TRBV2 with TRBJ1-5, with D perhaps TRBD1 (6 bases). Germline-derived CDR1 and CDR2 are SNHLY and FYNNEI. The CDR3 has 15 residues. The V end lost 6 bases, the J end lost 0 bases, and 12 bases lay between the germline ends. The CDR3 is CASSLTGNSNQPQHF. The CDR3 nucleotides are TGTGCCAGCAGCTTGACAGGAAATAGCAATCAGCCCCAGCATTTT.

The chain combines TRBV2 with TRBJ2-1; D might be TRBD1 (6 bases). Germline V gene lookup returns CDR1 SNHLY and CDR2 FYNNEI. Between the trimmed V and J ends, which lost 10 bases and 2 bases, there was a span of 12 bases. The CDR3 runs to 13 residues. The CDR3 spells CAIPRDTYNEQFF. CDR3 bases: TGTGCCATCCCACGGGACACCTACAATGAGCAGTTCTTC.

The gene calls are TRBV6-5 and TRBJ1-6; D may be TRBD1 (5 bases). This CDR3 contains 15 residues. Germline V gene sequence: CDR1 MNHEY, CDR2 SVGAGI. V was shortened by 1 base and J by 8 bases, with 12 bases between the two germline ends. The CDR3 loop reads CASSYFAGLDSPLHF. The CDR3 DNA is TGTGCCAGCAGTTACTTCGCGGGGCTGGATTCACCCCTCCACTTT.

J is TRBJ2-7 and V is TRBV30, with D possibly being TRBD1 or TRBD2 (5 bases each). V lost 1 base and J 1 base, leaving 14 bases between the germline ends. The germline CDR1 and CDR2 sequences are GTSNPN and SVGIG (reference sequence). This CDR3 has 15 amino acids. CDR3 coding DNA: TGTGCCTGGAGTGAACTGGGACGAGGGTCCTACGAGCAGTACTTC. Its protein is CAWSELGRGSYEQYF.

J is TRBJ1-3 and V is TRBV30, with D possibly being TRBD1 (5 bases). This CDR3 spans 14 amino acids. Germline V lookup: CDR1 GTSNPN, CDR2 SVGIG (reference sequence). The V end lost 8 bases, the J end lost 1 base, and 15 bases lay between the germline ends. CDR3 loop: CALLSRESGNTIYF. The DNA for the CDR3 is TGTGCCCTCCTCTCCAGGGAATCTGGAAACACCATATATTTT.

This clone was counted between two and nine times. Here the CDR3 reads CASSTRRILVDTEAFF. The CDR3 DNA reads TGTGCCAGTAGTACCCGTCGGATCCTCGTGGACACTGAAGCTTTCTTT. This chain links TRBV19 with TRBJ1-1; no clear D gene. Trimming shortened V by 4 bases and J by 3 bases, and 18 bases separated the two germline ends. The germline CDR1 and CDR2 sequences are LNHDA and SQIVND (reference sequence). There are 16 residues in the CDR3.

CDR3 sequence reads: CASSAPALNEQFF. CDR3 nucleotides: TGTGCCAGCAGTGCCCCGGCCCTTAATGAGCAGTTCTTC. This chain links TRBV7-2 with TRBJ2-1; D is unresolved. Trimming took off 6 bases at V and 7 bases at J, with 13 bases between the two ends. The CDR3 runs to 13 residues. Germline V gene data show CDR1 as SGHTA and CDR2 as FQGNSA.

The V gene is TRBV6-5, the J gene TRBJ2-3; D is possibly TRBD1 or TRBD2 (5 bases each). Germline V lookup: CDR1 MNHEY, CDR2 SVGAGI. Trimming pared 4 bases from V and 3 bases from J, leaving 17 bases between. The CDR3 is made up of 16 amino acids. The CDR3 nucleotides read TGTGCCAGCAGTTCCAACCGGGACCCCAGAACAGATACGCAGTATTTT. This translates into CASSSNRDPRTDTQYF.

In this sample, this clone turned up once. The V and J genes are TRBV11-2 and TRBJ1-6, with a possible D match to TRBD1 (5 bases). Germline CDR1 reads SGHAT; CDR2 reads FQNNGV. This CDR3 is built from 15 residues. V lost 3 bases to trimming and J lost 1 base, with 7 bases between them. CDR3 loop: CASSFQGSYNSPLHF. CDR3 DNA sequence: TGTGCCAGCAGCTTTCAGGGTTCCTATAATTCACCCCTCCACTTT. Supplemented by reference TRBV11-2 and TRBJ1-6, the full variable domain reads EAGVAQSPRYKIIEKRQSVAFWCNPISGHATLYWYQQILGQGPKLLIQFQNNGVVDDSQLPKDRFSAERLKGVDSTLKIQPAKLEDSAVYLCASSFQGSYNSPLHFGNGTRLTVT.

The chain has TRBV6-1 and TRBJ1-6, with a weak D call TRBD1 (6 bases). Per germline, CDR1 MNHNS and CDR2 SASEGT. The ends were cut back, 1 base at V and 16 bases at J, with 32 bases in the middle. The CDR3 runs 19 residues. DNA of the CDR3: TGTGCCAGCAGTGAAGAGGGAGTGGGGGGGGGCCCCACCAGATATTCACTCCACTTT. Amino acids: CASSEEGVGGGPTRYSLHF.

The genes are TRBV5-5 and TRBJ2-7, with 7 bases aligning to TRBD1. Germline trimming cut 2 bases from V and 2 bases from J; bases unmatched to any gene: 10. Per the germline V gene, CDR1 is SGHKS and CDR2 is YYEKEE (reference sequence). CDR3 length: 16 amino acids. The CDR3 nucleotides read TGTGCCAGCAGCTTAGGGTTACAGGGGACGCCCTACGAGCAGTACTTC. Encoded protein: CASSLGLQGTPYEQYF.

The V call is TRBV6-6, the J call TRBJ2-3; possible D gene TRBD1, 6 bases. CDR1 MNHNY and CDR2 SVGAGI come from the germline V gene (reference sequence). This CDR3 contains 15 residues. Trimming pared 2 bases from V and 2 bases from J, leaving 11 bases between. Here the CDR3 DNA reads TGTGCCAGCAGTTACGAGGGGGACCACACAGATACGCAGTATTTT. Encoded protein: CASSYEGDHTDTQYF.

The V and J genes are TRBV7-9 and TRBJ2-5; perhaps TRBD1 as D (6 bases). Germline CDR1 SEHNR, CDR2 FQNEAQ (reference sequence). This CDR3 spans 16 amino acids. Trimming pared 4 bases from V and 1 base from J, leaving 16 bases between. The CDR3 reads CASSSYTGHVQETQYF. The CDR3 nucleotides read TGTGCCAGCAGCTCTTATACGGGACACGTCCAAGAGACCCAGTACTTC. The whole variable domain, filled in from reference TRBV7-9 and TRBJ2-5, reads DTGVSQNPRHKITKRGQNVTFRCDPISEHNRLYWYRQTLGQGPEFLTYFQNEAQLEKSRLLSDRFSAERPKGSFSTLEIQRTEQGDSAMYLCASSSYTGHVQETQYFGPGTRLLVL.

The V and J genes are TRBV10-3 and TRBJ2-7; 9 bases align to TRBD1. The CDR3 is 14 residues long. J lost 0 bases, V lost 4 bases, and 1 base had no gene match. Per germline, CDR1 ENHRY and CDR2 SYGVKD. The CDR3 protein is CAISGGQGSYEQYF. The CDR3 region has the DNA TGTGCCATCAGTGGGGGACAGGGCTCCTACGAGCAGTACTTC.